Listed below are T cell receptor beta chains from one sample, sequenced in a study of cytomegalovirus exposure and HLA in healthy donors. Profiled with immunoSEQ multiplex PCR; TCRdb holds only in-frame clones, not every one. The profile covers around 150,000 clones, with 70% to 80% appearing a single time and roughly 1.3% taken by the ten largest. Sequenced input: PBMCs. Source of these receptors: a woman between 45 and 60 years old in good health and CMV-seronegative. CDR3s leave out the opening cysteine and the closing phenylalanine or tryptophan. The order of the fields is V gene, J gene, CDR3 protein.

V: TRBV25-1
J: TRBJ2-7
CDR3: ASSVLSGGQGFGEQY

V: TRBV5-1
J: TRBJ2-5
CDR3: ASSLAAGQGGQTQY

V: TRBV5-5
J: TRBJ1-1
CDR3: ASSLANRAEAF

V: TRBV7-2
J: TRBJ1-5
CDR3: ASSLTTGTAQPQH

V: TRBV7-7
J: TRBJ2-7
CDR3: ASSPGTGRSEQY

V: TRBV5-4
J: TRBJ2-5
CDR3: ASSFAGAYQETQY

V: TRBV27
J: TRBJ2-1
CDR3: ASSSSQGRYNEQF

V: TRBV5-6
J: TRBJ2-7
CDR3: ASALAGEQY

V: TRBV27
J: TRBJ2-7
CDR3: ASSSTPGQGFYEQY

V: TRBV2
J: TRBJ2-2
CDR3: ASSPYVELF

V: TRBV14
J: TRBJ1-2
CDR3: ASSPGRDYGYT

V: TRBV6-5
J: TRBJ2-7
CDR3: ASSRDSYEQY

V: TRBV7-8
J: TRBJ1-3
CDR3: ASSWSGGGNTIY

V: TRBV4-1
J: -
CDR3: ASSFHPSLRQGFPYEQY

V: TRBV15
J: TRBJ2-1
CDR3: ATSRGAGYYNEQF

V: TRBV5-4
J: TRBJ1-3
CDR3: ASSLSGGNTIY

V: TRBV11-2
J: TRBJ2-7
CDR3: ASSSSGTSSSEQY

V: TRBV7-3
J: TRBJ2-1
CDR3: ASSFRTGARNEQF

V: TRBV19
J: TRBJ1-1
CDR3: ASTPGPGNTEAF

V: TRBV18
J: TRBJ2-5
CDR3: ASSPGGEKTQY

V: TRBV4-1
J: TRBJ2-5
CDR3: ASSQDGARDQETQY

V: TRBV28
J: TRBJ1-3
CDR3: ASSTPGHGSWWGNTIY

V: TRBV10-3
J: TRBJ1-1
CDR3: AIRTGEGNTEAF

V: TRBV10-2
J: TRBJ1-1
CDR3: ASSTQGGSTEAF

V: TRBV7-9
J: TRBJ2-7
CDR3: ASSLSVGRGLGEQY

V: TRBV4-3
J: TRBJ2-4
CDR3: ASSQDAASGAKNIQY

V: TRBV5-4
J: TRBJ1-2
CDR3: ASSLSQGNYGYT

V: TRBV7-9
J: TRBJ2-3
CDR3: ASSRLGLAVFGTDTQY

V: TRBV5-1
J: TRBJ2-2
CDR3: ASSLGQNTGELF

V: TRBV5-6
J: TRBJ2-5
CDR3: ASSNTVGLAGLETQY

V: TRBV7-9
J: TRBJ1-6
CDR3: ASSPRGQPNSPLH

V: TRBV7-9
J: TRBJ2-5
CDR3: ASSQTSRRAETQY

V: TRBV7-2
J: TRBJ2-7
CDR3: ASSTGRGKFGEQY

V: TRBV28
J: TRBJ1-2
CDR3: ASSLPQGNGYT

V: TRBV25-1
J: TRBJ2-3
CDR3: ASERGGADTQY

V: TRBV27
J: TRBJ2-2
CDR3: ASSPLAGVPTGELF